This TCR beta chain was sequenced for a study of CD8 T cells in Susac syndrome. Study at large: Patients with Susac syndrome were, at the time of blood collection, therapy-naive, maintained on corticosteroids, or maintained on intravenous immunoglobulin alone. Findings and limits, study-wide: CD8+ clonal expansion in Susac was maximal in TEMRA cells and in active patients.

This clonotype was seen a single time. Antigen specificity is unknown. The CDR3 sequence is 16 residues long. The V end lost 1 base, the J end lost 2 bases, and 13 bases lay between the germline ends. Looked up from germline, CDR1 is SGHRS and CDR2 is YFSETQ. RNA was extracted with the RNeasy kit, and a quantity of about 0.45 to 1 ug was reverse transcribed using random hexamers. The CDR3 of TCR beta was amplified by immunoSEQ multiplex PCR across 54 Vbeta and 13 Jbeta. Via MiXCR, TCRdb re-called the immunoSEQ multiplex PCR reads, giving one row per CDR3 protein. This table has approximately 190,000 distinct CDR3 sequences, more than 85% appearing once.

The sequence derives from a human donor with Susac syndrome. The chain is built from TRBV5-1 and TRBJ1-5; D might be TRBD1 (6 bases). Material: CD8+ T cells from PBMCs. The CDR3 nucleotides are TGCGCCAGCAGCTTGTCTGGCAGGGGTGGCAATCAGCCCCAGCATTTT. Translating it yields CASSLSGRGGNQPQHF. Filled out from reference TRBV5-1 and TRBJ1-5, the complete variable domain reads KAGVTQTPRYLIKTRGQQVTLSCSPISGHRSVSWYQQTPGQGLQFLFEYFSETQRNKGNFPGRFSGRQFSNSRSEMNVSTLELGDSALYLCASSLSGRGGNQPQHFGDGTRLSIL.